This T cell receptor beta chain was profiled in a study of shared clonotypes between healthy human individuals. Regarding the study as a whole: Generally, naive subsets came out with larger estimated richness than memory subsets. Non-shared clonotypes were found to have lower generation probabilities than the clonotypes that were shared by all four of the sorted-subset donors. Represented diversity (both genetic and exposure-history) was limited by the small number of donors.

CD45RO-negative, CCR7-selected cells formed the naive CD8 fraction, which excluded terminally differentiated effector memory CD45RA+ cells. This CDR3 region has 14 residues. Looked up from germline, CDR1 is MGHDK and CDR2 is SYGVNS. Trimming stripped 6 bases from V and 2 bases from J, with 14 bases between. A note on this clone: Antigen specificity is unknown.

Original analysis: Because ImmunoSEQ provided only junction sequences with no quality scores, the filtering differed. Assay used: immunoSEQ multiplex PCR; TCRdb lists only in-frame clones, some missing. The V and J calls and clone size were taken over from that table, and D and trimming were inferred from the DNA. Of around 1.9 million clones listed, 85% to 95% are singletons. This chain uses TRBV25-1 with TRBJ2-7; a weak D match, TRBD1 (6 bases). Sequencing was done on a sample of naive CD8+ T cells from PBMCs. The receptor was derived from a man aged 18 to 30 in good health. Some clones in this sample may be carry-over from other donors' samples. The CDR3 nucleotides read TGTGCCAGCAGCGATTCAGGGGCCCCCTACGAGCAGTACTTC. Protein sequence: CASSDSGAPYEQYF.